Listed here is a single TCR beta chain. Its matching antigen is unknown. The sample originates from a study of CD8+ T cells in alopecia areata. Study-wide context: The drug, oral tofacitinib, was given to treated patients at 5 to 10 mg twice daily. Study-wide results and limits: The treated group had a single nonresponder, limiting CD8+ expansion-response conclusions. While patients received tofacitinib, many expanded lesional clones remained present in scalp and blood.

The CDR3 sequence is 12 residues long. V was trimmed by 5 bases and J by 3 bases, leaving 8 bases between them. In germline, CDR1 is SGHAT, CDR2 FQDESV (reference sequence). Isolated RNA was reverse transcribed into cDNA used as the sequencing template. Measured with immunoSEQ multiplex PCR; TCRdb has only the in-frame clones, and not every one. The sample yields approximately 4,300 clones, 69% seen once. Treatment here: oral pan-JAK inhibitor, 5-10 mg twice daily. Lesional scalp punch biopsies and peripheral blood came from alopecia areata patients. The material sequenced was skin, taken at week 24, from a patient treated with tofacitinib. This chain links TRBV11-1 with TRBJ2-7; no definite D call. The receptor was derived from a human donor with alopecia areata. CDR3 sequence: CASSVANYEQYF. The CDR3 nucleotides are TGTGCCAGCAGCGTTGCTAACTACGAGCAGTACTTC.